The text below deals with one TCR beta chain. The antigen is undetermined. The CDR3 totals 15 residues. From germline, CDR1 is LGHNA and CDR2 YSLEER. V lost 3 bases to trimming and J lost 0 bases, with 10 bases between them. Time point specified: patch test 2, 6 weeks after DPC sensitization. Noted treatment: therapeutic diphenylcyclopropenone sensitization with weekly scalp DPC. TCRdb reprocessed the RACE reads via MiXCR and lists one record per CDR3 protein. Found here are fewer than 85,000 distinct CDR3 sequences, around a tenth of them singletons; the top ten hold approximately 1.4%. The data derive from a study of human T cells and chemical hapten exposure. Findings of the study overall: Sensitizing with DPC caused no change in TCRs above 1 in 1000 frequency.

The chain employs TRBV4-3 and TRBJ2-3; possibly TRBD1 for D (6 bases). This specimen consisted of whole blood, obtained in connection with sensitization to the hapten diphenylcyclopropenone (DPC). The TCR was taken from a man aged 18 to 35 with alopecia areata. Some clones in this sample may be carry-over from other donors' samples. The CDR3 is CASSHTDRSTDTQYF. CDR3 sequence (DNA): TGCGCCAGCAGCCACACTGACAGGAGCACAGATACGCAGTATTTT.